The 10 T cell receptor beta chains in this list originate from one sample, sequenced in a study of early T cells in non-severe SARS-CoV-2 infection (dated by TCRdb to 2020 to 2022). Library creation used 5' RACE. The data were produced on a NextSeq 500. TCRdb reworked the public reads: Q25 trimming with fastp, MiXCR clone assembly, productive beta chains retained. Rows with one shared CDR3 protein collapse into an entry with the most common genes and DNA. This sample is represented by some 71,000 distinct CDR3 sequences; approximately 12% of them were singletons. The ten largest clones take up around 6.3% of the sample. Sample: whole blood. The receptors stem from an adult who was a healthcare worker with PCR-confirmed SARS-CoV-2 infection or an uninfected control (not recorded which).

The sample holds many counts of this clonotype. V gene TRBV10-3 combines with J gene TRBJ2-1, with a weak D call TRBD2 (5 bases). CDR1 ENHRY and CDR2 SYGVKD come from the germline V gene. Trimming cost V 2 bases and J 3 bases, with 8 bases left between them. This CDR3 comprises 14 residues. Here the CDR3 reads CAISENDYYNEQFF. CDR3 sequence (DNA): TGTGCCATCAGTGAGAACGACTACTACAATGAGCAGTTCTTC.

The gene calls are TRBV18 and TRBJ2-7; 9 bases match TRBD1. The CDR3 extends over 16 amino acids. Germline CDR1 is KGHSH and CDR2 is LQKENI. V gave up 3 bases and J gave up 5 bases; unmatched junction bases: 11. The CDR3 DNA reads TGTGCCAGCTCACCGAATAGGGACAGGGTATTACACGAGCAGTACTTC. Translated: CASSPNRDRVLHEQYF.

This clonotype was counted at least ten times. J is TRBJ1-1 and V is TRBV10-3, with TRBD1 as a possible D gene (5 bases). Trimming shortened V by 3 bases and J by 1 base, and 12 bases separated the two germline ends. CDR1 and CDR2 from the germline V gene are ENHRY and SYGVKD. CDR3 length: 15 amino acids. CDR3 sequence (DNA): TGTGCCATCAGTGACAGTTCCAGGGAGAACACTGAAGCTTTCTTT. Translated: CAISDSSRENTEAFF.

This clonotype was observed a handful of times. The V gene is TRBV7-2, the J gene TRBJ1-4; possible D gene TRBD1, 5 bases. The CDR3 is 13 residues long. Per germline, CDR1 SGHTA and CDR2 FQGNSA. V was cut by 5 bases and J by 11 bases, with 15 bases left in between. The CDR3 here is CASSPSPGGKLFF. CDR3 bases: TGTGCCAGCAGCCCCTCGCCTGGGGGGAAACTGTTTTTT.

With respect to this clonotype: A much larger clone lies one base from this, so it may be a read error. The CDR3 protein is CASSEGLAGELYEQYF. CDR3 DNA: TGTGCCAGCAGCGAGGGACTAGCGGGGGAACTCTACGAGCAGTACTTC. The chain carries TRBV9 and TRBJ2-7, with 14 nucleotides matching TRBD2. The CDR3 covers 16 residues. Germline V gene data show CDR1 as SGDLS and CDR2 as YYNGEE. The V and J ends lost 3 bases and 3 bases, in that order; junction bases with no gene match: 5.

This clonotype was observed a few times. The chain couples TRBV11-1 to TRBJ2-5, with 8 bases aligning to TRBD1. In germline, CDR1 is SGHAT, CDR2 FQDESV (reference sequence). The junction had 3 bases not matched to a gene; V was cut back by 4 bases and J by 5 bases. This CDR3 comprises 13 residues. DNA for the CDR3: TGTGCCAGCAGCTACAGGGGGGCTGAGACCCAGTACTTC. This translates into CASSYRGAETQYF.

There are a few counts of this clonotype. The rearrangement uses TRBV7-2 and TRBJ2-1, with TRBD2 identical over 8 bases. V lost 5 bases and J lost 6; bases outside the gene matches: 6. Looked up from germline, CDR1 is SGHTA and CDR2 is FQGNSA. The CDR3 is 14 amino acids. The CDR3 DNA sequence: TGTGCCAGCAGCAGGAGCGGGAGAGGCAATGAGCAGTTCTTC. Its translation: CASSRSGRGNEQFF.

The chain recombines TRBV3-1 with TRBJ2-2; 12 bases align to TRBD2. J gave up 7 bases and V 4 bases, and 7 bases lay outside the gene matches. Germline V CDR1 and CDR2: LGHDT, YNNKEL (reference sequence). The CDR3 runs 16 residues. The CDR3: CASSPTSGSLIGELFF. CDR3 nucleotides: TGTGCCAGCAGCCCGACTAGCGGGAGTTTGATCGGGGAGCTGTTTTTT.

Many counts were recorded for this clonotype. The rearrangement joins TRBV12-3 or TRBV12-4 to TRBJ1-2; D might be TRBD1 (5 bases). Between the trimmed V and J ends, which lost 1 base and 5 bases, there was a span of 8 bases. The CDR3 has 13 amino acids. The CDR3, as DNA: TGTGCCAGCAGTTTAGTCCCAGGGTATGGCTACACCTTC. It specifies CASSLVPGYGYTF.

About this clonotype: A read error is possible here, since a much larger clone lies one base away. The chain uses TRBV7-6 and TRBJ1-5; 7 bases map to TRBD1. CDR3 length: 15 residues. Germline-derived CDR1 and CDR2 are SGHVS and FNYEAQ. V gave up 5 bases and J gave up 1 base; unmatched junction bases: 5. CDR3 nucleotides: TGTGCCAGCAGCGTTGGGACAGAAAGCAATCAGCCCCAGCATTTT. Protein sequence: CASSVGTESNQPQHF.